Described below is a single T cell receptor (beta chain) sequence and its context. Its antigen remains unknown. Germline values: CDR1 DFQATT, CDR2 SNEGSKA (reference sequence). This CDR3 spans 18 amino acids. V lost 2 bases and J 2 bases, leaving 24 bases between the germline ends. The authors ran a second PCR of about 6 to 11 cycles using a sample-barcoded 5' primer and a J-beta primer mix. In TCRdb, the 5' RACE reads were re-called with MiXCR into one record per CDR3 protein. This table has about 1.4 million distinct CDR3 sequences, roughly 60% appearing once. The data belong to a study of blood T cells in healthy people across ages. Whole-study context: Per two T cells, template switching captured roughly one barcoded beta molecule.

Points from the study as a whole: Unsorted PBMCs blocked a conclusive comparison of naive and antigen-experienced cells.

Sequencing was done on a sample of blood. The chain couples TRBV20-1 to TRBJ1-2; D possibly corresponds to TRBD1 (6 bases). This TCR came from a man younger than 35 in good health. The CDR3 sequence is CSARTPQGGTYFNYGYTF. CDR3 DNA: TGCAGTGCTAGAACCCCACAGGGAGGGACGTATTTCAACTATGGCTACACCTTC.